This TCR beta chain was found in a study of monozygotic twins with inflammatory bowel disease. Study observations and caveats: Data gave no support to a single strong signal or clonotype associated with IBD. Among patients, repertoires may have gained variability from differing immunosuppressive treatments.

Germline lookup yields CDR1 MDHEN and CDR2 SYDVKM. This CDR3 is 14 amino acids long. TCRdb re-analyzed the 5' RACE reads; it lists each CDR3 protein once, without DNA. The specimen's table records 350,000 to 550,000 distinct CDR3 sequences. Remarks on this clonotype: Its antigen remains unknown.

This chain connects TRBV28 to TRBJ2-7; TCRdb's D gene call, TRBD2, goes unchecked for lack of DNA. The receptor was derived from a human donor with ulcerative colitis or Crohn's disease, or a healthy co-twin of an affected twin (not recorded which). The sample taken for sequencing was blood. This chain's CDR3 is CASSGGLATHGQYF.